This is a list of T cell receptor beta chains from one sample in a study of OX40 agonist ivuxolimab in advanced cancers. Sequenced by immunoSEQ multiplex PCR; TCRdb stores in-frame clones only, minus some. The sample comprises tens of thousands of clones, around 77% of which are singletons, and about a fifth rests with the top ten. Sequenced here: CD4+ or CD8+ T cells sorted from blood, sampled in a trial of the OX40 agonist ivuxolimab. The receptors come from an adult with an advanced solid tumor such as melanoma, head and neck, liver or kidney cancer. CDR3s include the opening cysteine and the closing phenylalanine or tryptophan. The D gene is left open where the match is weak. A row's size may be missing; if present it is once, few, many or a size class.

abundance: .; d_gene: .; v_gene: TRBV15; j_gene: TRBJ1-5; CDR3aa: CATSRDRLAGLPQHF; CDR3nt: TGTGCCACCAGCAGAGATAGGTTGGCAGGACTGCCCCAGCATTTT
abundance: .; d_gene: .; v_gene: TRBV28; j_gene: TRBJ1-1; CDR3aa: CASSQLDRLNTEAFF; CDR3nt: TGTGCCAGCAGCCAACTCGACAGGTTGAACACTGAAGCTTTCTTT
abundance: medium-sized; d_gene: TRBD2; v_gene: TRBV13; j_gene: TRBJ2-5; CDR3aa: CASSSFKRGIQETQYF; CDR3nt: TGTGCCAGCAGCTCCTTTAAGCGGGGAATACAAGAGACCCAGTACTTC
abundance: .; d_gene: TRBD1; v_gene: TRBV7-2; j_gene: TRBJ1-2; CDR3aa: CASSPEGATDYGYTF; CDR3nt: TGTGCCAGCAGCCCCGAGGGGGCGACGGACTATGGCTACACCTTC
abundance: .; d_gene: TRBD1; v_gene: TRBV7-2; j_gene: TRBJ1-1; CDR3aa: CASSSGSRDRFGNTEAFF; CDR3nt: TGTGCCAGCAGCTCCGGGTCCCGGGACAGGTTTGGGAACACTGAAGCTTTCTTT
abundance: .; d_gene: .; v_gene: TRBV27; j_gene: TRBJ1-4; CDR3aa: CASSLNGLGEEKLFF; CDR3nt: TGTGCCAGCAGTTTGAATGGCCTCGGGGAAGAAAAACTGTTTTTT
abundance: .; d_gene: .; v_gene: TRBV15; j_gene: TRBJ1-1; CDR3aa: CATSKRGSTEAFF; CDR3nt: TGTGCCACCAGCAAGAGGGGGAGCACTGAAGCTTTCTTT
abundance: .; d_gene: .; v_gene: TRBV5-1; j_gene: TRBJ2-7; CDR3aa: CASSLGRHYEQYF; CDR3nt: TGCGCCAGCAGCTTGGGCCGACACTACGAGCAGTACTTC
abundance: .; d_gene: TRBD1; v_gene: TRBV27; j_gene: TRBJ2-7; CDR3aa: CASRLGQGWDEQYF; CDR3nt: TGTGCCAGCAGATTGGGACAGGGATGGGACGAGCAGTACTTC
abundance: .; d_gene: .; v_gene: TRBV29-1; j_gene: TRBJ2-7; CDR3aa: CSVESGPYEQYF; CDR3nt: TGCAGCGTGGAGAGCGGGCCCTACGAGCAGTACTTC
abundance: few; d_gene: TRBD2; v_gene: TRBV4-1; j_gene: TRBJ2-2; CDR3aa: CASSQRRTSGTGELFF; CDR3nt: TGCGCCAGCAGCCAGAGGAGGACTAGTGGCACCGGGGAGCTGTTTTTT